This T cell receptor (beta chain) was captured in a study of T-cell memory formation after mild COVID-19. This CDR3 contains 13 residues. V was trimmed by 4 bases and J by 12 bases, leaving 18 bases between them. CDR1 SNHLY and CDR2 FYNNEI come from the germline V gene. MiXCR was run by TCRdb on the 5' RACE reads, yielding one entry per CDR3 protein. The data hold hundreds of thousands of distinct CDR3 sequences, with about 20% observed a single time. In its sample, this clonotype was seen a few times. This rearrangement joins TRBV2 to TRBJ1-1, with D perhaps TRBD1 (6 bases). The TCR was taken from an adult woman who had mild COVID-19 (a few samples of this study predate the infection). Cell type and time point are not known. Specimen: PBMCs or a T cell subset sorted from them (not recorded which). CDR3 bases: TGTGCCAGCAGTGTACAGGGAATGGGTAAAACTTTCTTT. This gives the protein CASSVQGMGKTFF.